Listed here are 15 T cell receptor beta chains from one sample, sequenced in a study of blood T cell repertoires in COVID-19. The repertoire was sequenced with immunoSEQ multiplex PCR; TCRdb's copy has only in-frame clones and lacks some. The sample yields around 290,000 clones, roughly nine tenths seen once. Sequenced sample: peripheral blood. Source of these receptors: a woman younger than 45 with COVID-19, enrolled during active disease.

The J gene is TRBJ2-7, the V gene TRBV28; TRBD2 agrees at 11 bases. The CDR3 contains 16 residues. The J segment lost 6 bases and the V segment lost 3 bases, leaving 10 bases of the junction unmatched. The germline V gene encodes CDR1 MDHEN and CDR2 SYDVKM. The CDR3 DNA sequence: TGTGCCAGCAGTTTCCCCCTTTCTAGCGGGAGGACCGAGCAGTACTTC. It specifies CASSFPLSSGRTEQYF. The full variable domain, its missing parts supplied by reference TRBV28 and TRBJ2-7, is DVKVTQSSRYLVKRTGEKVFLECVQDMDHENMFWYRQDPGLGLRLIYFSYDVKMKEKGDIPEGYSVSREKKERFSLILESASTNQTSMYLCASSFPLSSGRTEQYFGPGTRLTVT.

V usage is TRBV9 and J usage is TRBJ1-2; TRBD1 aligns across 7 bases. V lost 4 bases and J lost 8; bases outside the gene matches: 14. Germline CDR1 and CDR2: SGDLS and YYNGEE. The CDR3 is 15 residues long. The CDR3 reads CASSPQGVLEEGYTF. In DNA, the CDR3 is TGTGCCAGCAGCCCCCAGGGGGTACTCGAGGAAGGCTACACCTTC.

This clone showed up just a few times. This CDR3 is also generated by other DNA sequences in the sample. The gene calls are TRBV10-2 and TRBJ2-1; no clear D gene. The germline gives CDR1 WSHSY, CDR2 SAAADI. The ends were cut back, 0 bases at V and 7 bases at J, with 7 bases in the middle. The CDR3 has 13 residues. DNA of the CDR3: TGCGCCAGCAGTGAGTCTCCACAAAATGAGCAGTTCTTC. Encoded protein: CASSESPQNEQFF.

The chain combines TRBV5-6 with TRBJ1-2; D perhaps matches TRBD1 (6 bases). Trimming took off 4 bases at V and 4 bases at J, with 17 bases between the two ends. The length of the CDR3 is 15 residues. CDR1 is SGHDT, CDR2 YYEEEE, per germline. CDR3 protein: CASSTKQGARYGYTF. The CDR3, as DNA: TGTGCCAGCAGCACCAAACAGGGAGCGCGCTATGGCTACACCTTC.

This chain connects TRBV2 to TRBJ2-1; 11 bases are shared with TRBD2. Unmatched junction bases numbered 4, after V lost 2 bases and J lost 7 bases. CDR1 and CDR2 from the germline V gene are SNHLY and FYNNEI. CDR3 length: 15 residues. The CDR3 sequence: CASSERLAGGNEQFF. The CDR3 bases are TGTGCCAGCAGTGAAAGGCTAGCGGGAGGTAATGAGCAGTTCTTC. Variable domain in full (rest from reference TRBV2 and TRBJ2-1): EPEVTQTPSHQVTQMGQEVILRCVPISNHLYFYWYRQILGQKVEFLVSFYNNEISEKSEIFDDQFSVERPDGSNFTLKIRSTKLEDSAMYFCASSERLAGGNEQFFGPGTRLTVL.

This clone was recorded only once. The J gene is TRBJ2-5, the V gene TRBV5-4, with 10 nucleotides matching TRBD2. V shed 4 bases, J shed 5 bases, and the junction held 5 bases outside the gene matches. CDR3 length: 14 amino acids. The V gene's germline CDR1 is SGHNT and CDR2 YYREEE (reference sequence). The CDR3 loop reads CASSLAGVSETQYF. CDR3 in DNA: TGTGCCAGCAGCCTAGCGGGGGTCAGTGAGACCCAGTACTTC.

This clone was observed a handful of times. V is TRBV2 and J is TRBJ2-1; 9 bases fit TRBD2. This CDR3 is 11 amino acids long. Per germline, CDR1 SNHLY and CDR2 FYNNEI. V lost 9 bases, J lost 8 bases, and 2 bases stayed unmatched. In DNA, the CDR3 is TGTGCCAGATCTAGCGGGGATGAGCAGTTCTTC. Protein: CARSSGDEQFF.

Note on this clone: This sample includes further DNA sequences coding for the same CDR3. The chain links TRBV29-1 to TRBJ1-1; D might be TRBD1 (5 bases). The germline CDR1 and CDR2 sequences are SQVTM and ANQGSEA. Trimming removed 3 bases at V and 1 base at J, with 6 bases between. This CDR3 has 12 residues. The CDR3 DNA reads TGCAGCGTTGATCAGGGGAACACTGAAGCTTTCTTT. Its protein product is CSVDQGNTEAFF. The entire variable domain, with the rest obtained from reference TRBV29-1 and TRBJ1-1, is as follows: SAVISQKPSRDICQRGTSLTIQCQVDSQVTMMFWYRQQPGQSLTLIATANQGSEATYESGFVIDKFPISRPNLTFSTLTVSNMSPEDSSIYLCSVDQGNTEAFFGQGTRLTVV.

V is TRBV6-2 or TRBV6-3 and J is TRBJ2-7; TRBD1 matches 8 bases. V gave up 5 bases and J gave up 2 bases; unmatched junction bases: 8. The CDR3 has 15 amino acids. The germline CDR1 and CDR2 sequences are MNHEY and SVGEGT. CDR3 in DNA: TGTGCCAGCAGTGATACGGACAGGGCGGCCTACGAGCAGTACTTC. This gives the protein CASSDTDRAAYEQYF.

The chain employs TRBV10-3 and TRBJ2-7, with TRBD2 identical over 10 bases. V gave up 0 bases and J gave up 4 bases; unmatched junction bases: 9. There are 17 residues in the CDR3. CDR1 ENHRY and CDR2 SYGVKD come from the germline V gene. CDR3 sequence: CAISESRPLAGVYEQYF. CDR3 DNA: TGTGCCATCAGTGAGTCCCGCCCTCTAGCGGGAGTATACGAGCAGTACTTC.

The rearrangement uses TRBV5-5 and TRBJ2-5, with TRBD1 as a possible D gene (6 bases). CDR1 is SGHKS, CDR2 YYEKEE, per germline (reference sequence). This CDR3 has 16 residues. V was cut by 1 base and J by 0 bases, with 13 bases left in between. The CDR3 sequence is CASSLRDTRYQETQYF. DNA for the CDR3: TGTGCCAGCAGCTTGCGGGACACCCGGTACCAAGAGACCCAGTACTTC.

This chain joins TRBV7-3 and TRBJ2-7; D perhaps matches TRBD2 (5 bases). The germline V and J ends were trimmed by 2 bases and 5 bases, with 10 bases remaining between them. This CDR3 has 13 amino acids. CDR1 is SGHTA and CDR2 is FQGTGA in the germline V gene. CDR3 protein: CASSLGGGDEQYF. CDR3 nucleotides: TGTGCCAGCAGCTTAGGTGGAGGTGACGAGCAGTACTTC. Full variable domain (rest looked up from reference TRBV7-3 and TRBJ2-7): GAGVSQTPSNKVTEKGKYVELRCDPISGHTALYWYRQSLGQGPEFLIYFQGTGAADDSGLPNDRFFAVRPEGSVSTLKIQRTERGDSAVYLCASSLGGGDEQYFGPGTRLTVT.

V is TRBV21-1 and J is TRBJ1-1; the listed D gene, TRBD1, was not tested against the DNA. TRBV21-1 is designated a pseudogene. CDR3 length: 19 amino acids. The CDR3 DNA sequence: TGTGCCAGCAGCAAAAGTCGAGGAGCTATCGTAGACAGGGGCAGTGAAGCTTTCTTT. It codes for CASSKSRGAIVDRGSEAFF.

In DNA form, the CDR3 reads TGTGCCAGCAGTGAGCTCAGGGGTTATCAGCCCCAGCATTTT. Amino acids: CASSELRGYQPQHF. The chain links TRBV2 to TRBJ1-5, with D perhaps TRBD1 (6 bases). The CDR3 covers 14 residues. CDR1 and CDR2 from the germline V gene are SNHLY and FYNNEI. The V end lost 3 bases, the J end lost 5 bases, and 11 bases lay between the germline ends.

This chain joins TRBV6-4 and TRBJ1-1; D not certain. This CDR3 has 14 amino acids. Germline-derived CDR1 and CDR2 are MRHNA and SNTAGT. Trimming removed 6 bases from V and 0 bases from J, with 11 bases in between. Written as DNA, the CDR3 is TGTGCCAGCAGAGAAAACACAGTGAACACTGAAGCTTTCTTT. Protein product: CASRENTVNTEAFF.